What follows describes a single TCR beta chain. This entry belongs to a study of blood T cell repertoires in COVID-19. The repertoire was sequenced with immunoSEQ multiplex PCR; TCRdb's copy has only in-frame clones and lacks some. The table includes some 220,000 clones, about nine tenths detected once. This CDR3 is 14 amino acids long. V was pared by 6 bases and J by 2 bases, with 12 bases between. Per the germline V gene, CDR1 is LNHDA and CDR2 is SQIVND (reference sequence). The genes are TRBV19 and TRBJ2-3; D may be TRBD1 (6 bases). The sequenced sample consisted of PBMCs or T cells enriched from blood (not recorded which). The clonotype comes from a woman in her 30s who had recovered from COVID-19. CDR3 amino acids: CASSRDTTTDTQYF. CDR3 in DNA: TGTGCCAGTAGCCGGGACACTACCACAGATACGCAGTATTTT.